This T cell receptor beta chain was identified in a study of identical twins. This clonotype was counted at least ten times. Its antigen is unidentified. MiXCR was run by TCRdb on the 5' RACE reads, yielding one entry per CDR3 protein. The sample contains about 200,000 distinct CDR3 sequences, around 9.6% of which appear only once. Germline V gene data show CDR1 as SGHDN and CDR2 as FVKESK. The CDR3 contains 13 residues. V lost 1 base, J lost 2 bases, and 5 bases lay in between. General study results and limits: Monozygotic twin pairs showed more out-of-frame TCR alpha sharing than models estimated. Where beta out-of-frame sequences were concerned, excess twin sharing was weaker. For cord blood, abundant beta clonotypes had fewer insertions, unlike memory repertoires, which showed none. Donors were not followed over many years; analysis was cross-sectional.

The TCR sequence derives from a woman under 30 in good health. The sample was memory (CD45RO+) T cells sorted from blood. The chain links TRBV14 to TRBJ1-2; D gene ambiguous. The CDR3 nucleotides are TGTGCCAGCAGCCAAGGAGGGAACTATGGCTACACCTTC. It specifies CASSQGGNYGYTF.